Described below is a single T cell receptor (beta chain) sequence and its context. The antigen it recognizes is unknown. Per-base qualities were not stored, and no clone one base away is much larger. The source of the sample is a study of T-cell reconstitution after alpha-beta-depleted transplantation in children (dated by TCRdb to about 2016). Background on the whole study: Using TCR repertoire profiling, the study quantitatively followed how T-cell immune reconstitution unfolded in children after TCRalphabeta/CD19-depleted allogeneic hematopoietic cell transplantation.

Library preparation was by PCR. The instrument was an Illumina HiSeq 2500. To normalize quantification of the TCRbeta repertoire, the TCR libraries were built with molecular barcoding that relied on unique molecular identifiers. The public reads were reprocessed in TCRdb via fastp at Q25 and MiXCR, keeping in-frame beta chains. Records with the same CDR3 protein are collapsed into one entry carrying the most frequent genes and DNA. The sample profile shows fewer than 400,000 distinct CDR3 sequences; roughly 20% of them were found once. The leading ten clones occupy around 4% of the sample. The V end loses 5 bases and the J end loses 0 bases, and a stretch of 14 bases separates them. The cysteine opens and the phenylalanine closes a CDR3 of 15 amino acids. The entry retains the CDR3 DNA only, 45 bases that are in frame from base 1. Looking up the germline V gene (reference sequence) yields CDR1 DFQATT and CDR2 SNEGSKA.

The sequence joins TRBV20-1 to TRBJ1-5; the D gene is unclear. This clonotype was sampled from a human donor who donated a stem cell graft to a child with acute myeloid leukemia. The source material was PBMCs from the stem cell graft donor, sampled from the stem cell graft. The DNA sequence is TGCAGTGCTCATGTAGGGCTTTATAGCAATCAGCCCCAGCATTTT. Its amino acids are CSAHVGLYSNQPQHF.